This entry lists 23 T cell receptor beta chains sequenced from one sample in a study of T cells in Graves' hyperthyroidism and ophthalmopathy. From RNA transcripts, TCR beta CDR3 regions were amplified. RT-PCR in the first round (using the HTBI primer set) targeted the TCR CDR3. TCRdb re-called the multiplex PCR reads through MiXCR, storing one row per CDR3 protein. The data hold hundreds of thousands of distinct CDR3 sequences, with less than 20% observed a single time. Sequenced input: blood. The receptor set was obtained from a woman under 30 with Graves' hyperthyroidism that later progressed to Graves' ophthalmopathy.

The V call is TRBV7-9, the J call TRBJ2-1; D possibly corresponds to TRBD2 (6 bases). Looked up from germline, CDR1 is SEHNR and CDR2 is FQNEAQ (reference sequence). V was trimmed by 1 base and J by 7 bases, leaving 14 bases between them. This CDR3 is 15 amino acids long. The CDR3: CASSLVARGRNEQFF. In nucleotides, the CDR3 is TGTGCCAGCAGCTTAGTTGCTAGAGGGAGGAATGAGCAGTTCTTC. The whole variable domain, remainder taken from reference TRBV7-9 and TRBJ2-1, is DTGVSQNPRHKITKRGQNVTFRCDPISEHNRLYWYRQTLGQGPEFLTYFQNEAQLEKSRLLSDRFSAERPKGSFSTLEIQRTEQGDSAMYLCASSLVARGRNEQFFGPGTRLTVL.

CDR3 sequence (DNA): TGTGCCAGCAGTCTCACTAGCGGGACCGGGGAGCTGTTTTTT. Translating gives CASSLTSGTGELFF. The gene calls are TRBV2 and TRBJ2-2; TRBD2 aligns across 9 bases. CDR3 length: 14 residues. V trimming: 5 bases; J trimming: 5 bases; junction bases outside the gene matches: 3. Germline values: CDR1 SNHLY, CDR2 FYNNEI.

This clonotype was picked up a small number of times. One end of the junction fails to match germline, which may point to a read error. The gene calls are TRBV5-1 and TRBJ2-2; TRBD1 agrees at 7 bases. Germline V CDR1 and CDR2: SGHRS, YFSETQ. This CDR3 spans 15 amino acids. The CDR3 sequence: CTSSILGQSTGELFF. The CDR3 bases are TGCACCAGCAGCATACTGGGACAGTCCACCGGGGAGCTGTTTTTT.

This clonotype was picked up one time. The chain is built from TRBV6-1 and TRBJ2-7; possibly TRBD1 or TRBD2 for D (6 bases each). The germline V gene has CDR1 MNHNS and CDR2 SASEGT. Trimming removed 4 bases from V and 0 bases from J, with 10 bases in between. The CDR3 runs to 14 residues. The CDR3 loop is CASSGRGFSYEQYF. Here the CDR3 DNA reads TGTGCCAGCAGTGGGAGGGGGTTCTCCTACGAGCAGTACTTC.

This clonotype showed up many times. The chain links TRBV28 to TRBJ2-7; 8 nucleotides agree with TRBD2. After removal of 9 bases from V and 4 bases from J, the junction contained 14 bases not matched to a gene. The germline CDR1 and CDR2 sequences are MDHEN and SYDVKM. This CDR3 is built from 15 residues. The CDR3 is CASYPTGLAVYEQYF. CDR3 DNA sequence: TGTGCCAGTTATCCCACCGGACTAGCAGTTTACGAGCAGTACTTC.

This clonotype was seen a handful of times. This chain joins TRBV20-1 and TRBJ1-1, with unresolved D. Germline V CDR1 and CDR2: DFQATT, SNEGSKA (reference sequence). The CDR3 totals 13 residues. V was cut by 6 bases and J by 4 bases, with 15 bases left in between. CDR3 nucleotides: TGCAGTGCCGTCCGAGTCTTGCTCACTGAAGCTTTCTTT. As protein: CSAVRVLLTEAFF.

The chain links TRBV6-2 or TRBV6-3 to TRBJ2-1; unclear D gene. Trimming took off 3 bases at V and 8 bases at J, with 11 bases between the two ends. The CDR3 contains 13 residues. CDR1 MNHEY and CDR2 SVGEGT come from the germline V gene. Here the CDR3 DNA reads TGTGCCAGCAGTTATGGTAGTCCCGATGAGCAGTTCTTC. Translated, it gives CASSYGSPDEQFF.

The sample holds many counts of this clonotype. This chain joins TRBV3-1 and TRBJ2-4, with TRBD2 as a possible D gene (6 bases). This CDR3 region has 14 residues. V was shortened by 1 base and J by 9 bases, with 13 bases between the two germline ends. Germline V gives CDR1 LGHDT, CDR2 YNNKEL (reference sequence). CDR3 in DNA: TGTGCCAGCAGCCAAGTTGGGACTCGCAGCATTCAGTACTTC. Its translation: CASSQVGTRSIQYF. Supplemented by reference TRBV3-1 and TRBJ2-4, the full variable domain reads DTAVSQTPKYLVTQMGNDKSIKCEQNLGHDTMYWYKQDSKKFLKIMFSYNNKELIINETVPNRFSPKSPDKAHLNLHINSLELGDSAVYFCASSQVGTRSIQYFGAGTRLSVL.

In this sample, this clonotype turned up a few times. The chain recombines TRBV6-1 with TRBJ2-3, with 8 bases that match TRBD1. The CDR3 length is 17 residues. The trim removed 6 bases at V and 3 bases at J, leaving 14 bases unmatched. The germline gives CDR1 MNHNS, CDR2 SASEGT. CDR3: CASRWGPRQGRTDTQYF. DNA of the CDR3: TGTGCCAGCAGATGGGGCCCGCGACAGGGGAGAACAGATACGCAGTATTTT.

This clonotype was observed a few times. The genes are TRBV4-1 and TRBJ2-1; 7 positions agree with TRBD1. V lost 0 bases and J lost 3; bases outside the gene matches: 14. This CDR3 is 19 amino acids long. Germline V lookup: CDR1 MGHRA, CDR2 YSYEKL. CDR3 sequence (DNA): TGCGCCAGCAGCCAAGAGTGGGTGTGGCGGACAGGCTTCTACAATGAGCAGTTCTTC. It specifies CASSQEWVWRTGFYNEQFF.

The chain joins TRBV19 to TRBJ2-3, with D tentatively TRBD1 (6 bases). Trimming pared 7 bases from V and 3 bases from J, leaving 8 bases between. Germline CDR1 reads LNHDA; CDR2 reads SQIVND (reference sequence). The CDR3 consists of 12 residues. Here the CDR3 DNA reads TGTGCCAGTACTGGACAGACAGATACGCAGTATTTT. This sequence encodes CASTGQTDTQYF.

The chain links TRBV6-1 to TRBJ1-1; D is uncertain. The CDR3 consists of 11 residues. Trimming removed 7 bases at V and 2 bases at J, with 5 bases between. Per the germline V gene, CDR1 is MNHNS and CDR2 is SASEGT. The CDR3 spells CASNYNTEAFF. In DNA, the CDR3 is TGTGCCAGCAACTACAACACTGAAGCTTTCTTT.

This clonotype was detected many times. The V gene is TRBV3-1, the J gene TRBJ1-1; D may be TRBD1 (5 bases). Germline CDR1 and CDR2: LGHDT and YNNKEL (reference sequence). Deletions cut 1 base from V and 5 bases from J, with 11 bases between. This CDR3 is built from 14 residues. CDR3 loop: CASSQGGRGTEAFF. As DNA, the CDR3 is TGTGCCAGCAGCCAAGGGGGAAGGGGAACTGAAGCTTTCTTT. The full variable domain, completed using reference TRBV3-1 and TRBJ1-1, is DTAVSQTPKYLVTQMGNDKSIKCEQNLGHDTMYWYKQDSKKFLKIMFSYNNKELIINETVPNRFSPKSPDKAHLNLHINSLELGDSAVYFCASSQGGRGTEAFFGQGTRLTVV.

In regard to this clonotype: It may be a read error: a sequence one base away is much more abundant. In DNA form, the CDR3 reads TGTTCCACCCGTGGGCGAAATACGCAGTATTTT. Protein product: CSTRGRNTQYF. The J gene is TRBJ2-3, the V gene TRBV28; D unclear. The length of the CDR3 is 11 residues. Germline CDR1 MDHEN, CDR2 SYDVKM.

This clonotype has a handful of counts. The rearrangement links TRBV5-1 to TRBJ2-5; no clear D gene. Germline CDR1 reads SGHRS; CDR2 reads YFSETQ. Trimming took off 1 base at V and 5 bases at J, with 6 bases between the two ends. The CDR3 covers 12 residues. CDR3 DNA sequence: TGCGCCAGCAGCTTGAGTCACGAGACCCAGTACTTC. It codes for CASSLSHETQYF.

This clonotype was found a few times. The rearrangement uses TRBV20-1 and TRBJ1-6; weak D call: TRBD1 (5 bases). The V gene's germline CDR1 is DFQATT and CDR2 SNEGSKA (reference sequence). Trimming removed 3 bases at V and 0 bases at J, with 9 bases between. This CDR3 spans 15 amino acids. In DNA form, the CDR3 reads TGCAGTGCTAGCAGGGAGGGCTCCTATAATTCACCCCTCCACTTT. This encodes CSASREGSYNSPLHF.

This clonotype was recorded a few times. The genes are TRBV20-1 and TRBJ2-7, with D perhaps being TRBD1 or TRBD2 (5 bases each). There are 15 residues in the CDR3. CDR1 DFQATT and CDR2 SNEGSKA come from the germline V gene (reference sequence). Trimming shortened V by 6 bases and J by 0 bases, and 18 bases separated the two germline ends. The CDR3, as DNA: TGCAGTGCCATTGACGACCGAGGGGACTCCTACGAGCAGTACTTC. Protein sequence: CSAIDDRGDSYEQYF.

A few counts support this clonotype. The genes are TRBV4-1 and TRBJ2-7; 10 bases line up with TRBD1. The CDR3 extends over 15 amino acids. Germline CDR1 is MGHRA and CDR2 is YSYEKL. V shed 2 bases, J shed 5 bases, and the junction held 6 bases outside the gene matches. CDR3 sequence reads: CASSQPRDRGNEQYF. The CDR3 coding sequence is TGCGCCAGCAGCCAACCCCGGGACAGGGGTAACGAGCAGTACTTC.

This clonotype showed up just a few times. This rearrangement joins TRBV7-6 to TRBJ1-1; D is ambiguous. Germline CDR1 reads SGHVS; CDR2 reads FNYEAQ. Trimming cost V 2 bases and J 0 bases, with 7 bases left between them. The CDR3 totals 14 residues. CDR3 loop: CASSLLAMNTEAFF. The CDR3 DNA reads TGTGCCAGCAGCTTACTGGCGATGAACACTGAAGCTTTCTTT.

This clonotype was recorded at least ten times. The chain recombines TRBV5-6 with TRBJ1-1; D call uncertain. The germline gives CDR1 SGHDT, CDR2 YYEEEE. V was pared by 2 bases and J by 3 bases, with 8 bases between. This CDR3 is 13 amino acids long. The CDR3 sequence: CASSLAGYTEAFF. As DNA, the CDR3 is TGTGCCAGCAGCTTAGCAGGTTACACTGAAGCTTTCTTT. Based on the CDR3 plus reference TRBV5-6 and TRBJ1-1, the full variable domain is DAGVTQSPTHLIKTRGQQVTLRCSPKSGHDTVSWYQQALGQGPQFIFQYYEEEERQRGNFPDRFSGHQFPNYSSELNVNALLLGDSALYLCASSLAGYTEAFFGQGTRLTVV.

V and J are TRBV6-2 or TRBV6-3 and TRBJ2-2; tentative D call: TRBD1 (6 bases). Germline loops: CDR1 MNHEY, CDR2 SVGEGT. The CDR3 contains 15 residues. Trimming cost V 1 base and J 4 bases, with 10 bases left between them. CDR3 sequence reads: CASSYFADSTGELFF. The DNA for the CDR3 is TGTGCCAGCAGTTACTTCGCGGACAGCACCGGGGAGCTGTTTTTT.

The rearrangement links TRBV6-1 to TRBJ2-3, with 10 bases fitting TRBD2. CDR3 size: 17 residues. J lost 3 bases, V lost 2 bases, and 8 bases had no gene match. Looked up from germline, CDR1 is MNHNS and CDR2 is SASEGT. CDR3 nucleotides: TGTGCCAGCAGTGAACTTGGTAGCGGGAGGCCTACAGATACGCAGTATTTT. The encoded protein is CASSELGSGRPTDTQYF.

Ten or more counts support this clonotype. The V gene is TRBV11-3, the J gene TRBJ2-7, with 15 bases that match TRBD2. This CDR3 spans 17 amino acids. The germline V gene has CDR1 SGHNT and CDR2 YENEEA. The V segment lost 0 bases and the J segment 4 bases; nucleotides outside the gene matches: 4. The DNA for the CDR3 is TGTGCCAGCAGCTTAGATCGCGGGACTAGCGGGAGGTACGAGCAGTACTTC. This translates into CASSLDRGTSGRYEQYF.